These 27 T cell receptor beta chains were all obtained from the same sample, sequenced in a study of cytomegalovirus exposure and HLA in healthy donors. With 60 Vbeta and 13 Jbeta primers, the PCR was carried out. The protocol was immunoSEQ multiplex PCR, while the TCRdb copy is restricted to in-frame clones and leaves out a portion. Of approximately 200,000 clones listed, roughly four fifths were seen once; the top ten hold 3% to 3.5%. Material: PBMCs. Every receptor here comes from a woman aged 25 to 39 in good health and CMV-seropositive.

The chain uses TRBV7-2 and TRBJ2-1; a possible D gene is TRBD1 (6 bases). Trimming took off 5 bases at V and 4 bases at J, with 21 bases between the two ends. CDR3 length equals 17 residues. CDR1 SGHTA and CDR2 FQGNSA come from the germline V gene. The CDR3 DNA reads TGTGCCAGCAGCCGTCGAGGGCGGAGAAGGGGGTACAATGAGCAGTTCTTC. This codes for CASSRRGRRRGYNEQFF.

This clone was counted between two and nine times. CDR3 sequence: CASSGQGSKKLFF. Written as DNA, the CDR3 is TGTGCCAGCAGCGGACAGGGTAGTAAAAAACTGTTTTTT. The chain employs TRBV2 and TRBJ1-4; 8 nucleotides match TRBD1. Unmatched junction bases numbered 6, after V lost 6 bases and J lost 9 bases. The germline V gene has CDR1 SNHLY and CDR2 FYNNEI. There are 13 residues in the CDR3.

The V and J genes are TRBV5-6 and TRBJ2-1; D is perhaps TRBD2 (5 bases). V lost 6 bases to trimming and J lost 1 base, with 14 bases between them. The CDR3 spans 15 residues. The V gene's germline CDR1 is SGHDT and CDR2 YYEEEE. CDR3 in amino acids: CASILRTSSYNEQFF. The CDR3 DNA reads TGTGCCAGCATCCTAAGGACTTCTTCCTACAATGAGCAGTTCTTC.

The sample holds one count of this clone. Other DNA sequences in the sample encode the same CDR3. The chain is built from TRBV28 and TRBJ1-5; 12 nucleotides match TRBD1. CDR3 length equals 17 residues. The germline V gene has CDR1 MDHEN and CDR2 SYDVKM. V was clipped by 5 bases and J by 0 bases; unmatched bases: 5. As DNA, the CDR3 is TGTGCCAGCAGTGGGACAGGGGGCCCCTATAGCAATCAGCCCCAGCATTTT. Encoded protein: CASSGTGGPYSNQPQHF.

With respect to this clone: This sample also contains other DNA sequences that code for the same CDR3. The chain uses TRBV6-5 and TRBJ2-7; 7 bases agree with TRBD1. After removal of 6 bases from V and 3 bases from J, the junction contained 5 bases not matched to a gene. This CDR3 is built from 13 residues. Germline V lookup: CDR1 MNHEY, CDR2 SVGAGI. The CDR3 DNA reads TGTGCCAGCAGACCAGGGACAGACTACGAGCAGTACTTC. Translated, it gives CASRPGTDYEQYF.

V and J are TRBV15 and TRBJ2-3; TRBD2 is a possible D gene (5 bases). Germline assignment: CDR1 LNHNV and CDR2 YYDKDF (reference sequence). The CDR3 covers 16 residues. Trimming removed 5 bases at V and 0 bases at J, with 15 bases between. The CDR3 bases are TGTGCCACCAGCGAGGGAGCCACGGCTAGCACAGATACGCAGTATTTT. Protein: CATSEGATASTDTQYF.

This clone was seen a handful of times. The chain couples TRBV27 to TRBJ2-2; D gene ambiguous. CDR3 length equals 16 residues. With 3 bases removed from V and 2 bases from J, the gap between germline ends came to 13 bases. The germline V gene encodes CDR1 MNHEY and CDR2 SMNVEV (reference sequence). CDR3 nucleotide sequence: TGTGCCAGCAGTTTTAGCTGGAGCGACAACACCGGGGAGCTGTTTTTT. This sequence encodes CASSFSWSDNTGELFF.

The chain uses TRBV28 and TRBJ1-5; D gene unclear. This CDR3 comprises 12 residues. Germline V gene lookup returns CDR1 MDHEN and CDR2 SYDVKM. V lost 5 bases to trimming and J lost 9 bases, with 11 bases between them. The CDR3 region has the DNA TGTGCCAGCAGTGACTTTGGCAGGCCCCAGCATTTT. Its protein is CASSDFGRPQHF.

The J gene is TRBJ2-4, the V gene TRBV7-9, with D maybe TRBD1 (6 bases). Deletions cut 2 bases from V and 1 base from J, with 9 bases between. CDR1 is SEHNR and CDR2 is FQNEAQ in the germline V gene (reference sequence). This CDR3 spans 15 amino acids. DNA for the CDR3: TGTGCCAGCAGCTTAACTCAGGGGGCCAAAAACATTCAGTACTTC. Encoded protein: CASSLTQGAKNIQYF.

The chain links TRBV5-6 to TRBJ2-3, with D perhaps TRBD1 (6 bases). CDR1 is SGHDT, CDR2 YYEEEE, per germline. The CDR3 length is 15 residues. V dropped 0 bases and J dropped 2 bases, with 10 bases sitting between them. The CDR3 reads CASSLGRTDTDTQYF. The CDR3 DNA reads TGTGCCAGCAGCTTGGGGAGGACAGACACAGATACGCAGTATTTT.

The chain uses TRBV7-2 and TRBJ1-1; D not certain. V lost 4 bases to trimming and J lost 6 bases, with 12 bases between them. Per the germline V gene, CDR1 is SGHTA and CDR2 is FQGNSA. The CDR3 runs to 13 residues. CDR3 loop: CASSSPRGSEAFF. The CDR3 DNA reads TGTGCCAGCAGCTCACCGCGAGGGTCTGAAGCTTTCTTT.

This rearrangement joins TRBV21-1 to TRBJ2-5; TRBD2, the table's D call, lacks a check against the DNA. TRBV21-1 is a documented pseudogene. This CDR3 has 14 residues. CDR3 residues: CASSRREEEETQYF. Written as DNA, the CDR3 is TGTGCCAGCAGCAGACGGGAGGAAGAAGAGACCCAGTACTTC.

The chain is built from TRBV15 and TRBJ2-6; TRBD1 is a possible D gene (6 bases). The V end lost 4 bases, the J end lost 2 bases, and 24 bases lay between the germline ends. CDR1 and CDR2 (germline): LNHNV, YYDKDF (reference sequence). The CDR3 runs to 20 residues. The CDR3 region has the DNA TGTGCCACCAGCATAGAGCGGATCAGGGGAAGAGAGGCTGGGGCCAACGTCCTGACTTTC. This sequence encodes CATSIERIRGREAGANVLTF.

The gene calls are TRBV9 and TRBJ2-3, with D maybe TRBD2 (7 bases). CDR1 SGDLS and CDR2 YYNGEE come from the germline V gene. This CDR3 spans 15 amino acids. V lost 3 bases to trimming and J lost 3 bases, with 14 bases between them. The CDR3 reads CASSEKGGETDTQYF. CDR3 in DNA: TGTGCCAGCAGCGAAAAAGGGGGGGAGACAGATACGCAGTATTTT.

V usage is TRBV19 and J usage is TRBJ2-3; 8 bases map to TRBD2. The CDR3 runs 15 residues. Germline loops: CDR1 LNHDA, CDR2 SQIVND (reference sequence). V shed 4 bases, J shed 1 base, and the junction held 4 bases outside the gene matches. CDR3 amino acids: CASSTSGGGTDTQYF. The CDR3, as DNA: TGTGCCAGTAGTACGAGCGGGGGAGGCACAGATACGCAGTATTTT.

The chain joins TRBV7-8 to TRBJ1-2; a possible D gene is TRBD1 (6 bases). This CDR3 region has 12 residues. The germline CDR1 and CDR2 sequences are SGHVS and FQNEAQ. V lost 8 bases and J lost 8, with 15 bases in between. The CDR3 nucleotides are TGTGCCAGCTCCACAGGGAACTGGGGCTACACCTTC. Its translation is CASSTGNWGYTF.

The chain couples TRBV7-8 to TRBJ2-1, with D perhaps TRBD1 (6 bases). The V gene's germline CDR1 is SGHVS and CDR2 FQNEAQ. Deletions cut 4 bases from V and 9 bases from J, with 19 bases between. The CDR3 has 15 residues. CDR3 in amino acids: CASSSHRDTDSEQFF. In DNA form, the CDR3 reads TGTGCCAGCAGCTCTCACCGGGACACCGACAGTGAGCAGTTCTTC.

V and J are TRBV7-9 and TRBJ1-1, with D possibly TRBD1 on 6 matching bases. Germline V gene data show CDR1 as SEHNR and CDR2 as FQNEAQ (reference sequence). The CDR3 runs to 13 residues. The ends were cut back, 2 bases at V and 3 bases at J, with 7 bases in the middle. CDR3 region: CASSLSGDTEAFF. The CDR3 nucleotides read TGTGCCAGCAGCTTATCAGGGGACACTGAAGCTTTCTTT.

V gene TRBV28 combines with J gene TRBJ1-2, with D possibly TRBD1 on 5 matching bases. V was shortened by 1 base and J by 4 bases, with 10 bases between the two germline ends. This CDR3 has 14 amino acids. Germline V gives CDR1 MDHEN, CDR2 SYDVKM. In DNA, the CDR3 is TGTGCCAGCAGTTTATCCGCGGGGCTCTATGGCTACACCTTC. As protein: CASSLSAGLYGYTF.

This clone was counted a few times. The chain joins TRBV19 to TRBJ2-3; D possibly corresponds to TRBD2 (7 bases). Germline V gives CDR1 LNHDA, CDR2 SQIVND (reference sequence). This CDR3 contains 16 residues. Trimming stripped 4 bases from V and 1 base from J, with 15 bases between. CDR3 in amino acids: CASSRRGRRGTDTQYF. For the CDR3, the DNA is TGTGCCAGTAGTAGGCGGGGGCGTCGTGGCACAGATACGCAGTATTTT.

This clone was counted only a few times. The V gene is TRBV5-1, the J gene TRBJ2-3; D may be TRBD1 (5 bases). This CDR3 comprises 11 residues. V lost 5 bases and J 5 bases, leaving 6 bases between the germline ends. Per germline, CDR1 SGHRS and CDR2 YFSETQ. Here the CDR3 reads CASRQGDTQYF. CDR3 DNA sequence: TGCGCCAGCAGGCAGGGAGATACGCAGTATTTT.

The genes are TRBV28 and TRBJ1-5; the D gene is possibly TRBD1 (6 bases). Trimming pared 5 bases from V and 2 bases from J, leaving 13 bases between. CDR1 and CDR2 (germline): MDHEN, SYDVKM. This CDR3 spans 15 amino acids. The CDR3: CASSLGNRGNQPQHF. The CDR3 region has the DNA TGTGCCAGCAGTCTAGGGAACAGGGGCAATCAGCCCCAGCATTTT. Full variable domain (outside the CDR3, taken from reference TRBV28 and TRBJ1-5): DVKVTQSSRYLVKRTGEKVFLECVQDMDHENMFWYRQDPGLGLRLIYFSYDVKMKEKGDIPEGYSVSREKKERFSLILESASTNQTSMYLCASSLGNRGNQPQHFGDGTRLSIL.

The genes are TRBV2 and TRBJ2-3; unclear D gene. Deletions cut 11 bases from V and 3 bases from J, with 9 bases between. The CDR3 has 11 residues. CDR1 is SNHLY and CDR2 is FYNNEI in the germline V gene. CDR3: CAGTVTDTQYF. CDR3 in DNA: TGTGCCGGAACAGTGACAGATACGCAGTATTTT.

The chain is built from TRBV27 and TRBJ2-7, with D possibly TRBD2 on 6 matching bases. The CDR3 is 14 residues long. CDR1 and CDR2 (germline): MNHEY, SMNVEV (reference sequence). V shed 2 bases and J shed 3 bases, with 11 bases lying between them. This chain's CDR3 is CASSLIAESYEQYF. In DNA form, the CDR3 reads TGTGCCAGCAGTTTAATAGCGGAAAGCTACGAGCAGTACTTC.

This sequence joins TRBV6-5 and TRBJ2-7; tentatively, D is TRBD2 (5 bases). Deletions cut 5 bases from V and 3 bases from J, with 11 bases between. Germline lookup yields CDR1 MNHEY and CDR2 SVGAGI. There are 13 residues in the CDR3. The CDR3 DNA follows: TGTGCCAGCAGTGCCCGTGCGGGCTACGAGCAGTACTTC. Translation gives CASSARAGYEQYF.

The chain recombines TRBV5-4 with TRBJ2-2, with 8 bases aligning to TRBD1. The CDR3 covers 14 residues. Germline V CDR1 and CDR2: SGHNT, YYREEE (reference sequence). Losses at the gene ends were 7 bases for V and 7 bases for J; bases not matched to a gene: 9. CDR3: CASANRGQVGELFF. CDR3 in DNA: TGTGCCAGCGCTAACAGGGGACAGGTCGGGGAGCTGTTTTTT.

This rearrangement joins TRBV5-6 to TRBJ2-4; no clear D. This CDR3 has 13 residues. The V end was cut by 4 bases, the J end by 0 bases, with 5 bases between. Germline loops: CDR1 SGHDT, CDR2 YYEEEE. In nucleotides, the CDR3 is TGTGCCAGCAGCCCCGTAGCCAAAAACATTCAGTACTTC. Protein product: CASSPVAKNIQYF. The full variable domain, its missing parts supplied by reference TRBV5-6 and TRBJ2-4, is DAGVTQSPTHLIKTRGQQVTLRCSPKSGHDTVSWYQQALGQGPQFIFQYYEEEERQRGNFPDRFSGHQFPNYSSELNVNALLLGDSALYLCASSPVAKNIQYFGAGTRLSVL.